Shown below are 19 T cell receptor beta chains from a single sample sequenced in a study of T cell responses to AZD1222 COVID-19 vaccine. Using immunoSEQ multiplex PCR, the repertoire was profiled, and TCRdb retains in-frame clones only, with some absent. This table has 200,000 or so clones, approximately 91% appearing once. This material consisted of peripheral blood, taken on day 0 of AZD1222 vaccination. The source is an adult in good health.

This clone has just one count. The V gene is TRBV3-1 (or the pseudogene TRBV3-2), the J gene TRBJ1-2; 8 bases line up with TRBD1. Trimming at V came to 6 bases and at J to 3 bases, leaving 12 bases not matched to a gene. This CDR3 contains 16 residues. Germline CDR1 LGHDT, CDR2 YNNKEL (reference sequence). The CDR3 region is CASSGAGTGLDYGYTF. CDR3 coding DNA: TGTGCCAGCAGTGGTGCAGGGACAGGCCTGGACTATGGCTACACCTTC.

The chain links TRBV5-1 to TRBJ2-7; D possibly corresponds to TRBD2 (5 bases). CDR3 length equals 15 residues. Trimming cost V 4 bases and J 0 bases, with 14 bases left between them. From germline, CDR1 is SGHRS and CDR2 YFSETQ. The CDR3 coding sequence is TGCGCCAGCAGCCAAGGACTCTCGACCTCCTACGAGCAGTACTTC. Protein sequence: CASSQGLSTSYEQYF. The whole variable domain, remainder taken from reference TRBV5-1 and TRBJ2-7, is KAGVTQTPRYLIKTRGQQVTLSCSPISGHRSVSWYQQTPGQGLQFLFEYFSETQRNKGNFPGRFSGRQFSNSRSEMNVSTLELGDSALYLCASSQGLSTSYEQYFGPGTRLTVT.

This chain's CDR3 is CASRQNQASNYGYTF. As DNA, the CDR3 is TGCGCCAGCAGACAAAACCAGGCATCTAACTATGGCTACACCTTC. This chain joins TRBV4-1 and TRBJ1-2, with unresolved D. The V end was cut by 6 bases, the J end by 0 bases, with 14 bases between. This CDR3 is built from 15 residues. Germline V lookup: CDR1 MGHRA, CDR2 YSYEKL.

The chain recombines TRBV4-1 with TRBJ2-2, with 8 bases matching TRBD1. The CDR3 totals 15 residues. Germline V CDR1 and CDR2: MGHRA, YSYEKL. J was trimmed by 5 bases and V by 1 base; bases with no gene match: 3. The CDR3 spells CASSQGQGRTGELFF. The CDR3 bases are TGCGCCAGCAGCCAAGGACAGGGGAGGACCGGGGAGCTGTTTTTT.

As to this clone: A read error may produce the germline difference seen at one junction end. The V call is TRBV7-7, the J call TRBJ2-1; D is possibly TRBD1 (6 bases). The germline V gene has CDR1 SSHAT and CDR2 FNYEAQ (reference sequence). The CDR3 sequence is 15 residues long. CDR3: CASSLVPDSDNEQFF. The CDR3 nucleotides are TGTGCTAGCAGCCTCGTCCCGGACAGTGACAATGAGCAGTTCTTC.

The gene calls are TRBV11-2 and TRBJ2-3; possible D gene TRBD1, 6 bases. V was trimmed by 5 bases and J by 4 bases, leaving 10 bases between them. The length of the CDR3 is 13 residues. CDR1 and CDR2 (germline): SGHAT, FQNNGV. This CDR3 reads CASSIQGADTQYF. DNA for the CDR3: TGTGCCAGCAGCATACAGGGCGCAGATACGCAGTATTTT.

V and J are TRBV27 and TRBJ2-7; TRBD1 matches at 9 bases. V lost 6 bases and J lost 6; bases outside the gene matches: 9. The germline gives CDR1 MNHEY, CDR2 SMNVEV (reference sequence). The length of the CDR3 is 14 residues. The CDR3 region is CASRPGTGILEQYF. The DNA for the CDR3 is TGTGCCAGCAGGCCCGGGACAGGGATTCTCGAGCAGTACTTC.

The V call is TRBV7-6, the J call TRBJ2-7; a weak D match, TRBD2 (5 bases). Germline V lookup: CDR1 SGHVS, CDR2 FNYEAQ. Trimming removed 5 bases from V and 3 bases from J, with 17 bases in between. CDR3 length: 15 amino acids. The CDR3 spells CASSPKSGMDYEQYF. As DNA, the CDR3 is TGTGCCAGCAGCCCCAAGTCCGGGATGGACTACGAGCAGTACTTC.

This clone has only one observation. The DNA of the CDR3 is TGTGCTACCAGCCTCCAGACCAGGCATGAGCAGTTCTTC. Its translation: CATSLQTRHEQFF. V usage is TRBV7-9 and J usage is TRBJ2-1; no firm D call. Germline V CDR1 and CDR2: SEHNR, FQNEAQ (reference sequence). The CDR3 has 13 residues.

V and J are TRBV5-1 and TRBJ2-1; D is perhaps TRBD1 (6 bases). V gave up 4 bases and J gave up 3 bases, with 17 bases separating them. The CDR3 totals 16 residues. Germline V gene sequence: CDR1 SGHRS, CDR2 YFSETQ. This CDR3 reads CASSPRGRADYNEQFF. The DNA for the CDR3 is TGCGCCAGCAGCCCCAGGGGTCGAGCAGACTACAATGAGCAGTTCTTC.

This rearrangement joins TRBV27 to TRBJ1-2; TRBD1 matches 9 bases. The CDR3 is made up of 16 amino acids. The V gene end was trimmed by 2 bases and the J gene end by 5 bases; junction bases not matched to a gene: 9. CDR1 and CDR2 (germline): MNHEY, SMNVEV (reference sequence). The CDR3 bases are TGTGCCAGCAGTTTAGCTGGACAGGGGAGAGAGTATGGCTACACCTTC. Amino acids: CASSLAGQGREYGYTF.

This clone turned up a few times. This chain joins TRBV5-1 and TRBJ1-5; 8 nucleotides line up with TRBD1. V lost 4 bases and J lost 7; bases outside the gene matches: 7. The CDR3 is made up of 14 amino acids. Per germline, CDR1 SGHRS and CDR2 YFSETQ. CDR3 DNA sequence: TGCGCCAGCAGCGCAGGGGGCGCGGGACAGCCCCAGCATTTT. This sequence encodes CASSAGGAGQPQHF.

In regard to this clone: The same CDR3 can be traced to other DNA sequences in this sample. V usage is TRBV7-9 and J usage is TRBJ2-1; 8 positions match TRBD2. The CDR3 covers 16 residues. Germline CDR1 reads SEHNR; CDR2 reads FQNEAQ (reference sequence). V gave up 0 bases and J gave up 1 base; unmatched junction bases: 2. The DNA of the CDR3 is TGTGCCAGCAGCTTAGCCCTAGCGGGTTCCTACAATGAGCAGTTCTTC. It translates to CASSLALAGSYNEQFF.

This chain joins TRBV10-3 and TRBJ2-3; the D gene could be TRBD1 or TRBD2 (6 bases each). Deletions cut 11 bases from V and 2 bases from J, with 17 bases between. This CDR3 has 14 amino acids. CDR1 and CDR2 from the germline V gene are ENHRY and SYGVKD. CDR3 sequence (DNA): TGTGCCGTCCAACAGGGAGGCCTCACAGATACGCAGTATTTT. This translates into CAVQQGGLTDTQYF.

Only one count was recorded for this clone. The J gene is TRBJ1-2, the V gene TRBV12-5; D gene ambiguous. The V gene lost 2 bases and the J gene lost 0 bases, with 16 bases spanning the gap. The CDR3 extends over 17 amino acids. The germline V gene has CDR1 LGHNT and CDR2 FRNRAP. The CDR3 sequence is CASGLPMDPRSNYGYTF. CDR3 coding DNA: TGTGCTAGTGGTTTGCCCATGGACCCGCGTTCTAACTATGGCTACACCTTC.

This chain links TRBV27 with TRBJ1-6; 10 bases are shared with TRBD1. The CDR3 runs to 15 residues. In germline, CDR1 is MNHEY, CDR2 SMNVEV (reference sequence). The junction had 5 bases not matched to a gene; V was cut back by 5 bases and J by 7 bases. CDR3 DNA: TGTGCCAGCAGTCAGGGACAGGGGACGAATTCACCCCTCCACTTT. This sequence encodes CASSQGQGTNSPLHF.

The V and J genes are TRBV4-2 and TRBJ2-3, with D uncertain. CDR1 LGHNA and CDR2 YNFKEQ come from the germline V gene. Trimming shortened V by 1 base and J by 2 bases, and 4 bases separated the two germline ends. CDR3 size: 13 residues. The chain's CDR3 is CASSQGDTDTQYF. For the CDR3, the DNA is TGTGCCAGCAGCCAAGGGGACACAGATACGCAGTATTTT.

The CDR3 nucleotides are TGTGCCAGCAGCTTAGGAAGCTCTGGGGCCAACGTCCTGACTTTC. Its translation is CASSLGSSGANVLTF. This sequence joins TRBV11-3 and TRBJ2-6; D not resolved. This CDR3 is built from 15 residues. Germline values: CDR1 SGHNT, CDR2 YENEEA. Trimming cost V 1 base and J 0 bases, with 4 bases left between them.

V usage is TRBV7-9 and J usage is TRBJ2-7; 11 bases map to TRBD2. This CDR3 has 16 amino acids. Trimming cost V 5 bases and J 0 bases; bases outside gene matches: 6. The V gene's germline CDR1 is SEHNR and CDR2 FQNEAQ (reference sequence). The CDR3 region has the DNA TGTGCCAGCAGCGGGGGACTAGCGGTGTTCTCCTACGAGCAGTACTTC. Amino acid sequence: CASSGGLAVFSYEQYF. Full variable domain (outside the CDR3, taken from reference TRBV7-9 and TRBJ2-7): DTGVSQNPRHKITKRGQNVTFRCDPISEHNRLYWYRQTLGQGPEFLTYFQNEAQLEKSRLLSDRFSAERPKGSFSTLEIQRTEQGDSAMYLCASSGGLAVFSYEQYFGPGTRLTVT.